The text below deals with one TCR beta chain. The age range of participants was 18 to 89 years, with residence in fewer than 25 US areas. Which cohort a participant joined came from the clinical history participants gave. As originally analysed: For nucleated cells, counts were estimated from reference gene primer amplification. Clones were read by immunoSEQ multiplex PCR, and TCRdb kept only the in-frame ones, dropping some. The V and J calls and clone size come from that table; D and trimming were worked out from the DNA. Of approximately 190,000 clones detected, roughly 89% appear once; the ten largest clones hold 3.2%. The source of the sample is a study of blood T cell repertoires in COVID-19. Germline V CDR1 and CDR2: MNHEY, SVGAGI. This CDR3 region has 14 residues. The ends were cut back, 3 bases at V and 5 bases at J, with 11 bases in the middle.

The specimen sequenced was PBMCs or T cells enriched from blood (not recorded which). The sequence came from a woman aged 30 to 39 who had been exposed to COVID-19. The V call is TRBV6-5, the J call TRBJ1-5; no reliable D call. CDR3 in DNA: TGTGCCAGCAGTTATAGGGAGGGAGATCAGCCCCAGCATTTT. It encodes CASSYREGDQPQHF.